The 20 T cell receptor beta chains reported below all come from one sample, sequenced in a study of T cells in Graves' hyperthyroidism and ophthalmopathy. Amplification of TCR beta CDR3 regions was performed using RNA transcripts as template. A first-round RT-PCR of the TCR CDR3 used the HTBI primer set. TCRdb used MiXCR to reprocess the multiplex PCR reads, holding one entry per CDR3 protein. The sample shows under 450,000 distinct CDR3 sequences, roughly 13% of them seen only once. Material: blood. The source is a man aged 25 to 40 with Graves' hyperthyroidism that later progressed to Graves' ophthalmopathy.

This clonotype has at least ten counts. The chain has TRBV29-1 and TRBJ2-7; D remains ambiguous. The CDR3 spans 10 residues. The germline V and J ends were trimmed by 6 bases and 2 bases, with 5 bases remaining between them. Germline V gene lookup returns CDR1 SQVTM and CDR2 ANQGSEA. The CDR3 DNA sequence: TGCAGCGTAGGTACCTACGAGCAGTACTTC. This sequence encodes CSVGTYEQYF.

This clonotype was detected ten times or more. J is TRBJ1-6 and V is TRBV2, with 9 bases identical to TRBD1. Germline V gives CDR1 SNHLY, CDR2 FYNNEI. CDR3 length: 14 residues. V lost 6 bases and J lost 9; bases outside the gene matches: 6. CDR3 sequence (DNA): TGTGCCAGCAGCTTGGACAGGGGTAGTTCACCCCTCCACTTT. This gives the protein CASSLDRGSSPLHF. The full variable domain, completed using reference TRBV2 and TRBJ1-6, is EPEVTQTPSHQVTQMGQEVILRCVPISNHLYFYWYRQILGQKVEFLVSFYNNEISEKSEIFDDQFSVERPDGSNFTLKIRSTKLEDSAMYFCASSLDRGSSPLHFGNGTRLTVT.

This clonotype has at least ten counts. Here the CDR3 reads CASSPDWLASDTQYF. The CDR3 nucleotides are TGTGCCAGCAGCCCCGACTGGCTAGCCTCAGATACGCAGTATTTT. The chain employs TRBV7-2 and TRBJ2-3, with a tentative D call TRBD2 (5 bases). Trimming left V 5 bases short and J 4 bases short, with 16 bases between. CDR3 length: 15 amino acids. In germline, CDR1 is SGHTA, CDR2 FQGNSA.

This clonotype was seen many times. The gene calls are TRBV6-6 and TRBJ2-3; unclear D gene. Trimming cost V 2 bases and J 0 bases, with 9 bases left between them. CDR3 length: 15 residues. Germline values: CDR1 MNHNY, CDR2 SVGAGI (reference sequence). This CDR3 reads CASSYELSSTDTQYF. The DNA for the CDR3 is TGTGCCAGCAGTTACGAGCTATCTAGCACAGATACGCAGTATTTT.

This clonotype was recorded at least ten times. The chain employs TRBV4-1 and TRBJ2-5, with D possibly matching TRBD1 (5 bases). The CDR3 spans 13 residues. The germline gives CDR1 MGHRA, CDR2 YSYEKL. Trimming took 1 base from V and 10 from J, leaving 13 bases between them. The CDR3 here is CASSQVKGLDQYF. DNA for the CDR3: TGCGCCAGCAGCCAAGTTAAGGGGTTGGACCAGTACTTC.

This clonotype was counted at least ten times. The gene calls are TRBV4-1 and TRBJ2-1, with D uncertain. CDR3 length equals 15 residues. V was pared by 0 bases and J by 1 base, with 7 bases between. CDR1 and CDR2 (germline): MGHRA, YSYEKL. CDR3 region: CASSQDRWSYNEQFF. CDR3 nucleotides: TGCGCCAGCAGCCAAGATCGGTGGTCCTACAATGAGCAGTTCTTC.

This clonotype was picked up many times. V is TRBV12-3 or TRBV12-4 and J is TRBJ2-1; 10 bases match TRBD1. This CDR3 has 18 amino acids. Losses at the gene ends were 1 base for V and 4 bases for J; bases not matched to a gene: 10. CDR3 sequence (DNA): TGTGCCAGCAGTTTAGAGGGACAGGGGACGATGGGTTACAATGAGCAGTTCTTC. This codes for CASSLEGQGTMGYNEQFF.

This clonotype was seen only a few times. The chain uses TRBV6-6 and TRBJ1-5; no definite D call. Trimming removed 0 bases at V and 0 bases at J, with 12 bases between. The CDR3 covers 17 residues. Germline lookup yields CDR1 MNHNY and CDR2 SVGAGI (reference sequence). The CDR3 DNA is TGTGCCAGCAGTTACTCGGGGTTACCAGATAGCAATCAGCCCCAGCATTTT. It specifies CASSYSGLPDSNQPQHF.

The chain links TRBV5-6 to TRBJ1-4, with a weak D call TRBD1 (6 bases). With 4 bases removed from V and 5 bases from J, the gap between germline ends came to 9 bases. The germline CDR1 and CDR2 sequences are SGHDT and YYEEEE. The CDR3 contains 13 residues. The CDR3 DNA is TGTGCCAGCAGCCACGGACAGAATGAAAAACTGTTTTTT. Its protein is CASSHGQNEKLFF.

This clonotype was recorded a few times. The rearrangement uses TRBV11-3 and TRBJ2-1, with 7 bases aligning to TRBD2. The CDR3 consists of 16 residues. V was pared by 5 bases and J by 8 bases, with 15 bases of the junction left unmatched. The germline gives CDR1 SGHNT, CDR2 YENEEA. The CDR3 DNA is TGTGCCAGCAGCGCAGCCGGGACTACCCCTCGGGATGAGCAGTTCTTC. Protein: CASSAAGTTPRDEQFF.

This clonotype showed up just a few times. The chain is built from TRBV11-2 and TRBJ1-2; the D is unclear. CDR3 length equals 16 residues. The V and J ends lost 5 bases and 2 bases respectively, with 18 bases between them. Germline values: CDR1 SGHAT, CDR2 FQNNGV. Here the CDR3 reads CASSRRNTGGNYGYTF. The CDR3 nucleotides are TGTGCCAGCAGCCGGAGGAACACGGGAGGGAACTATGGCTACACCTTC.

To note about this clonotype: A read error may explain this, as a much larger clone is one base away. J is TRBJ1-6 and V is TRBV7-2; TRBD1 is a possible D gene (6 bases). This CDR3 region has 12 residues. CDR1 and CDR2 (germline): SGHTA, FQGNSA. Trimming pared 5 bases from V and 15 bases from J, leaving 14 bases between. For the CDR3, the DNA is TGTGCCAGCAGCCCTGTTGGGGGCCACCTCCACTTT. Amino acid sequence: CASSPVGGHLHF.

CDR3 coding DNA: TGCAGCGTTGAAGGCACCACTAGCGGGGTGACCTACAATGAGCAGTTCTTC. This translates into CSVEGTTSGVTYNEQFF. The genes are TRBV29-1 and TRBJ2-1; TRBD2 matches at 10 bases. The length of the CDR3 is 17 residues. Looked up from germline, CDR1 is SQVTM and CDR2 is ANQGSEA. V was clipped by 1 base and J by 2 bases; unmatched bases: 8.

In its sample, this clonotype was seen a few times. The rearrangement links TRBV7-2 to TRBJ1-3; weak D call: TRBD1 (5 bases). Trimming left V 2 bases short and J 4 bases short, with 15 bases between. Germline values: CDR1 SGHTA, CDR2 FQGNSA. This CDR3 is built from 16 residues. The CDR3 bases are TGTGCCAGCAGCTTAAGTGACAGTAGGTCCGGAAACACCATATATTTT. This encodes CASSLSDSRSGNTIYF.

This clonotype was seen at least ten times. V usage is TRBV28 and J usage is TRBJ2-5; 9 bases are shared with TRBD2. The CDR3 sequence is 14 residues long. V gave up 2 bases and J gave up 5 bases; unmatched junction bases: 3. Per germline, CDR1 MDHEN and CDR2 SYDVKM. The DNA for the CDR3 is TGTGCCAGCAGTTTAGCGGGGGGGCCGGAGACCCAGTACTTC. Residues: CASSLAGGPETQYF.

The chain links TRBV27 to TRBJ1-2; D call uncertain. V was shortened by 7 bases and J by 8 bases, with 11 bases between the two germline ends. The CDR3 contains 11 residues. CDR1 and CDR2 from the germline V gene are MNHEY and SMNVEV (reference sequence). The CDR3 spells CASKGTGGYTF. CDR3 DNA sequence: TGTGCCAGCAAAGGCACCGGGGGCTACACCTTC.

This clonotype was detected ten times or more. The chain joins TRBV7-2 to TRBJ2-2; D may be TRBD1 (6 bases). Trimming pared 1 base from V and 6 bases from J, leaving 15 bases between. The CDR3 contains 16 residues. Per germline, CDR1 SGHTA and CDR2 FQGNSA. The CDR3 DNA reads TGTGCCAGCAGCTTAGGGGCAGGGGTTGTACCCGGGGAGCTGTTTTTT. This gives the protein CASSLGAGVVPGELFF.

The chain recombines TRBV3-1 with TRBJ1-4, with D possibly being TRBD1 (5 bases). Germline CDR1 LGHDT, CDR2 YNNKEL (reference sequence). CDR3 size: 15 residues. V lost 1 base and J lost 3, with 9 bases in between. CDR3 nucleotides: TGTGCCAGCAGCCAAGCCGGGGGTGCTAATGAAAAACTGTTTTTT. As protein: CASSQAGGANEKLFF.

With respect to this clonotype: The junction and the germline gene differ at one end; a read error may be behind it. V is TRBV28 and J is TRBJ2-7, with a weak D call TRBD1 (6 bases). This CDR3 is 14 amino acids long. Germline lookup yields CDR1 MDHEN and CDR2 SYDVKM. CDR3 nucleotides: TGTGCCGGCAGTTTAGGCAGGGGACCCTACGAGCAGTACTTC. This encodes CAGSLGRGPYEQYF.

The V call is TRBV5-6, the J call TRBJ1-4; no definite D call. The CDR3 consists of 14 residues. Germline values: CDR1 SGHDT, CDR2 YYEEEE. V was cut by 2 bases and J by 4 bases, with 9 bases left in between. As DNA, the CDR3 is TGTGCCAGCAGCTTTAGGATAATTAATGAAAAACTGTTTTTT. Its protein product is CASSFRIINEKLFF.